Following are 8 T cell receptor beta chains from one sample sequenced in a study of identical twins. One entry per CDR3 protein results from TCRdb running MiXCR on the 5' RACE reads. The table lists roughly 770,000 distinct CDR3 sequences, over 15% of them singletons. This sample also appeared in a second study, on T cells expressing NK-cell markers.

Sequenced material: PBMCs. The receptors here all came from a woman aged 18-35 years in good health.

This clonotype was seen a few times. The V call is TRBV10-3, the J call TRBJ1-3; unclear D gene. Germline V gene lookup returns CDR1 ENHRY and CDR2 SYGVKD. This CDR3 is built from 16 residues. Trimming pared 0 bases from V and 0 bases from J, leaving 9 bases between. The CDR3 reads CAISESGGSSGNTIYF. CDR3 DNA sequence: TGTGCCATCAGTGAGTCGGGAGGGAGCTCTGGAAACACCATATATTTT.

This chain connects TRBV20-1 to TRBJ2-2; D is unclear. Trimming cost V 6 bases and J 3 bases, with 11 bases left between them. CDR3 size: 13 residues. Germline V CDR1 and CDR2: DFQATT, SNEGSKA (reference sequence). DNA of the CDR3: TGCAGTGCCGAGCGCAGAGACACCGGGGAGCTGTTTTTT. Encoded protein: CSAERRDTGELFF.

At least ten counts were recorded for this clonotype. V and J are TRBV6-5 and TRBJ2-7; TRBD2 matches 12 bases. The CDR3 has 15 residues. The ends lost 0 bases at V and 4 bases at J; junction bases unmatched: 1. The germline gives CDR1 MNHEY, CDR2 SVGAGI. DNA of the CDR3: TGTGCCAGCAGTTACTCCCTAGCGGGGGGGTACGAGCAGTACTTC. It encodes CASSYSLAGGYEQYF.

This clonotype was recorded a few times. The genes are TRBV27 and TRBJ2-7; D perhaps matches TRBD2 (6 bases). The CDR3 runs to 15 residues. V shed 5 bases and J shed 2 bases, with 16 bases lying between them. The germline CDR1 and CDR2 sequences are MNHEY and SMNVEV (reference sequence). CDR3 DNA: TGTGCCAGCAGTCAAACCCTCGGGAGCGCCTACGAGCAGTACTTC. This encodes CASSQTLGSAYEQYF.

The chain links TRBV7-9 to TRBJ1-2; perhaps TRBD1 as D (5 bases). Trimming took off 8 bases at V and 5 bases at J, with 15 bases between the two ends. The germline V gene has CDR1 SEHNR and CDR2 FQNEAQ (reference sequence). The CDR3 is 13 residues long. CDR3 coding DNA: TGTGCCAGCGCCGCCCGGGGGAGGTATGGCTACACCTTC. This translates into CASAARGRYGYTF.

V is TRBV12-3 or TRBV12-4 and J is TRBJ2-1, with 13 bases matching TRBD2. V lost 7 bases to trimming and J lost 6 bases; unmatched junction nucleotides: 6. CDR3 length equals 15 residues. CDR3 in amino acids: CASTPTSGGLNEQFF. The CDR3, as DNA: TGTGCCAGCACCCCGACTAGCGGGGGGCTCAATGAGCAGTTCTTC.

This clonotype was detected a few times. V usage is TRBV20-1 and J usage is TRBJ2-2; D gene uncertain. Trimming removed 6 bases at V and 3 bases at J, with 5 bases between. The length of the CDR3 is 11 residues. Germline V CDR1 and CDR2: DFQATT, SNEGSKA (reference sequence). The CDR3 sequence is CSAPHTGELFF. The CDR3 DNA reads as TGCAGTGCCCCGCACACCGGGGAGCTGTTTTTT.

This clonotype was found many times. The CDR3 here is CSASVAALAKNIQYF. In DNA, the CDR3 is TGCAGTGCTAGTGTAGCGGCCCTAGCCAAAAACATTCAGTACTTC. The V call is TRBV20-1, the J call TRBJ2-4, with a weak D call TRBD2 (6 bases). CDR1 is DFQATT, CDR2 SNEGSKA, per germline (reference sequence). The CDR3 sequence is 15 residues long. The germline V and J ends were trimmed by 3 bases and 0 bases, with 12 bases remaining between them.